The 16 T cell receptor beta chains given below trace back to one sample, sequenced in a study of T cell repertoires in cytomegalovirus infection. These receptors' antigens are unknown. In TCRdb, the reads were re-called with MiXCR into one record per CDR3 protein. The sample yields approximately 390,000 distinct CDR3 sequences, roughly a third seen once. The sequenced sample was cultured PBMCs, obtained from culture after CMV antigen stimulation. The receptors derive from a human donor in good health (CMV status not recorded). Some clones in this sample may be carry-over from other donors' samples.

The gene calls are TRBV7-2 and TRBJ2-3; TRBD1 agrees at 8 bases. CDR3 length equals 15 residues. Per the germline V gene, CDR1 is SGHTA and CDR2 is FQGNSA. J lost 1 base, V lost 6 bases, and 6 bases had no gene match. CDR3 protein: CASRHAGGRTDTQYF. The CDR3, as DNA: TGTGCCAGCAGGCATGCAGGGGGCCGCACAGATACGCAGTATTTT.

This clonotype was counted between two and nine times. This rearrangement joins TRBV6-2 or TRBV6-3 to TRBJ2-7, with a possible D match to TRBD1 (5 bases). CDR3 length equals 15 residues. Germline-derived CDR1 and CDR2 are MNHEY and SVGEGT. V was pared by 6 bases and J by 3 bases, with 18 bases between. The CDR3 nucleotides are TGTGCCAGCAGCCGAGAGGCTAGTAGGGGCTACGAGCAGTACGTC. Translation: CASSREASRGYEQYV.

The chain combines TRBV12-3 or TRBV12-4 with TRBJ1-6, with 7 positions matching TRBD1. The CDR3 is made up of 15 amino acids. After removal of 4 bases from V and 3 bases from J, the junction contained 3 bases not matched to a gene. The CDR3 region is CASSSRDSYNSPLHF. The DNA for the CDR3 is TGTGCCAGCAGTTCCCGGGACAGCTATAATTCACCCCTCCACTTT.

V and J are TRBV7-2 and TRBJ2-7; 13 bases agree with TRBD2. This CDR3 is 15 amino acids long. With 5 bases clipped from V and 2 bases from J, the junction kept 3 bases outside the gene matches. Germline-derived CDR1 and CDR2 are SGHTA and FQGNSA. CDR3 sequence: CASSELAGGPYEQYV. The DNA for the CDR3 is TGTGCCAGCAGCGAACTAGCGGGAGGGCCCTACGAGCAGTACGTC.

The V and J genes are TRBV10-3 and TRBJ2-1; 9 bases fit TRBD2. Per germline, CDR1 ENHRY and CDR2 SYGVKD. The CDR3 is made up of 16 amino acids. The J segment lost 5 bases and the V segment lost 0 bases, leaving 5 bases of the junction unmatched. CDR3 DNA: TGTGCCATCAGTGAGTCGGTCACTAGCGGGCACAATGAGCAGTTCTTC. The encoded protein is CAISESVTSGHNEQFF.

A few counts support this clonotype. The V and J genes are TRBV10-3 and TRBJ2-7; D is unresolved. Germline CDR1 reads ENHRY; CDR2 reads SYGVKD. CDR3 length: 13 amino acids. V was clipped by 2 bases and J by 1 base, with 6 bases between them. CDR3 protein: CAISERSSYEQYV. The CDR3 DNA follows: TGTGCCATCAGTGAGCGGAGTTCCTACGAGCAGTACGTC.

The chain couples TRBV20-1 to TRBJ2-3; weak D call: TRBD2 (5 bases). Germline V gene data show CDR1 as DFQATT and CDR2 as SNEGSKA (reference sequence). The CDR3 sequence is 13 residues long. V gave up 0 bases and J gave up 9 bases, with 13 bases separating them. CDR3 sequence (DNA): TGCAGTGCTAGAGATCGGGCGACGGGAACGCAGTATTTT. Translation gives CSARDRATGTQYF.

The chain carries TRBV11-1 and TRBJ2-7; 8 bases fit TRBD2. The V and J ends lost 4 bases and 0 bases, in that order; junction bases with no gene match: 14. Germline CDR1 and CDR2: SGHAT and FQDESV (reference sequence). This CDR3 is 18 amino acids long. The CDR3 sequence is CASSSRTSSVKSSYEQYV. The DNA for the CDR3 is TGTGCCAGCAGCTCACGGACTAGCTCCGTCAAAAGCTCCTACGAGCAGTACGTC.

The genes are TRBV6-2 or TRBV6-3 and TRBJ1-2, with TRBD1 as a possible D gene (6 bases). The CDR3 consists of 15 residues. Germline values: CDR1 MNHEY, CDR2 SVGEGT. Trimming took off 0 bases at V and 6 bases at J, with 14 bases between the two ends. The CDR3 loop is CASSYSGTLTDGYTF. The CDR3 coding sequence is TGTGCCAGCAGTTACTCCGGGACACTTACCGATGGCTACACCTTC.

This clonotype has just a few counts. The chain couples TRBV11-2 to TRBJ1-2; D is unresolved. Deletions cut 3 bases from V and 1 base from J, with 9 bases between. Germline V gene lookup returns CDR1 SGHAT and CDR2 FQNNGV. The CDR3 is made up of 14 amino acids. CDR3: CASSFGSFNYGYTF. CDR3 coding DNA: TGTGCCAGCAGCTTTGGCTCATTTAACTATGGCTACACCTTC.

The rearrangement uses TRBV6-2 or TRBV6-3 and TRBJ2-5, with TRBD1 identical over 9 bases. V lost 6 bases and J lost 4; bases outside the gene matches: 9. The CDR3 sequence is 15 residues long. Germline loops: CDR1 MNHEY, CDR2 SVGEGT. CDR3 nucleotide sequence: TGTGCCAGCAGGGGAACCGGGACAGGGTCAGAGACCCAGTACTTC. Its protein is CASRGTGTGSETQYF.

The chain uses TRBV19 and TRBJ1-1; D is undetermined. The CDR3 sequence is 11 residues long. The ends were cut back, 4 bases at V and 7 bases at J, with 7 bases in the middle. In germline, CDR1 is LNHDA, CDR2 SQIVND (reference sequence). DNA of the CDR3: TGTGCCAGTAGTAACCAATATGAAGCTTTCTTT. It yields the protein CASSNQYEAFF.

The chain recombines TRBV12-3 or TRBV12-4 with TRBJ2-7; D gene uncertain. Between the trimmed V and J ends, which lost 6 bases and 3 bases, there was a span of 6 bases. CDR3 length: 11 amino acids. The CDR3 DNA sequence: TGTGCCAGCAGGGGGATCTACGAGCAGTACTTC. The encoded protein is CASRGIYEQYF.

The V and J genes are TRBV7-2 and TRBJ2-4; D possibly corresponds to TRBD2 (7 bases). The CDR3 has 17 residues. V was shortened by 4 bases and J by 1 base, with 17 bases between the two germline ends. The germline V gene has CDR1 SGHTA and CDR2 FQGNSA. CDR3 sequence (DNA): TGTGCCAGCAGCTCGGGGGCAGGGGAGGGGGCCAAAAACATTCAGTACTTC. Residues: CASSSGAGEGAKNIQYF.

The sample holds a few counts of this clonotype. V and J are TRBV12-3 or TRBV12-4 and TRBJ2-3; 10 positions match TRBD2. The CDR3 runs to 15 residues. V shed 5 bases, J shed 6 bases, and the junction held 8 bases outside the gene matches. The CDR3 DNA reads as TGTGCCAGCAGTAGGGGGACTAGCGTTTTGGATACGCAGTATTTT. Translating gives CASSRGTSVLDTQYF.

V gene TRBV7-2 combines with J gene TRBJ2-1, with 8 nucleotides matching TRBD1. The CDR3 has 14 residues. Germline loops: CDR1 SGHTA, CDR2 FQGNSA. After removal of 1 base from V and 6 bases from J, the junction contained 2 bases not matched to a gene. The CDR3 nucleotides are TGTGCCAGCAGCTTAGTGGGGACAGGCAATGAGCAGTTCTTC. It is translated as CASSLVGTGNEQFF.